A selection of T cell receptor beta chains follows, all from one sample in a study of blood T cells in healthy people across ages. TCRdb reanalysed the 5' RACE reads using MiXCR and keeps one entry per CDR3 protein. This repertoire shows 550,000 to 700,000 distinct CDR3 sequences, roughly 29% found once; its top ten account for roughly 20%. Sequencing used blood. These receptors came from a woman in her sixties or seventies in good health. Each CDR3 is given with its conserved first and last residue. A D gene is named only where the DNA matches it firmly. The size field is filled for only some rows; it gives once, few, many or a size class.

d_call	clone_size	j_call	v_call	cdr3_aa	cdr3_nt
.	few	TRBJ2-7	TRBV3-1	CASSRRGAEQYF	TGTGCCAGCAGCCGCCGAGGTGCCGAGCAGTACTTC
.	few	TRBJ1-6	TRBV4-3	CASSQSGRENSPLHF	TGCGCCAGCAGCCAATCGGGACGGGAGAATTCACCCCTCCACTTT
.	many	TRBJ2-5	TRBV5-1	CASSFQGFQETQYF	TGCGCCAGCAGCTTTCAGGGGTTCCAAGAGACCCAGTATTTC
TRBD2	few	TRBJ2-5	TRBV12-3/TRBV12-4	CASSTWPLAGAQETQYF	TGTGCCAGCAGCACGTGGCCCCTAGCGGGCGCCCAAGAGACCCAGTACTTC
TRBD2	few	TRBJ2-2	TRBV7-9	CASSPGTSGATGELFF	TGTGCCAGCAGCCCAGGGACTAGCGGGGCGACCGGGGAGCTGTTTTTT
TRBD1	.	TRBJ1-1	TRBV24-1	CATRAPGQGDTEAFF	TGTGCCACCAGAGCCCCGGGACAGGGAGACACTGAAGCTTTCTTT
.	few	TRBJ2-5	TRBV9	CASSGDHSGTQYF	TGTGCCAGCAGCGGCGACCATAGCGGTACCCAGTACTTC
.	.	TRBJ1-1	TRBV20-1	CSARQGTNTEAFF	TGCAGTGCTAGACAGGGAACGAACACTGAAGCTTTCTTT
.	.	TRBJ2-3	TRBV20-1	CSAIGYTDTQYF	TGCAGTGCTATTGGTTATACAGATACGCAGTATTTT
.	.	TRBJ1-2	TRBV29-1	CSVEENGYGYTF	TGCAGCGTTGAAGAAAACGGTTATGGCTACACCTTC
.	few	TRBJ1-6	TRBV6-2/TRBV6-3	CASSFRGRYSPLHF	TGTGCCAGCAGTTTCAGGGGTCGTTATTCACCCCTCCACTTT
TRBD2	few	TRBJ2-3	TRBV5-1	CASRGTSGNTQYF	TGCGCCAGCAGGGGGACTAGCGGTAATACGCAGTATTTT
.	few	TRBJ2-1	TRBV7-2	CASSLTGRGGAPNEQFF	TGTGCCAGCAGCTTAACCGGGCGCGGGGGCGCCCCCAATGAGCAGTTCTTC
.	once	TRBJ1-1	TRBV12-3/TRBV12-4	CASRNSGANTEAFF	TGTGCCAGCAGGAATTCAGGGGCGAACACTGAAGCTTTCTTT
.	.	TRBJ1-1	TRBV20-1	CSAPTRAGQAFF	TGCAGTGCCCCCACGAGGGCAGGGCAAGCTTTCTTT
.	.	TRBJ2-1	TRBV29-1	CSVTVSYNEQFF	TGCAGCGTGACAGTCTCCTACAATGAGCAGTTCTTC
TRBD1	.	TRBJ1-1	TRBV18	CASSPYRGQDTEAFF	TGTGCCAGCTCACCCTACAGGGGGCAAGACACTGAAGCTTTCTTT
.	few	TRBJ2-6	TRBV12-3/TRBV12-4	CASSSSSGVNVLTF	TGTGCCAGCAGTTCATCGTCTGGGGTAAACGTCCTGACTTTC
TRBD2	once	TRBJ2-1	TRBV4-3	CASSPLGLNNEQFF	TGCGCCAGCAGCCCTTTGGGACTAAACAATGAGCAGTTCTTC
.	.	TRBJ1-5	TRBV25-1	CASSGWDSNQPQHF	TGTGCCAGCAGTGGCTGGGACAGCAATCAGCCCCAGCATTTT
.	.	TRBJ1-2	TRBV12-3/TRBV12-4	CASRSDSGANYGYTF	TGTGCCAGCAGATCCGATTCGGGGGCGAACTATGGCTACACCTTC
TRBD1	.	TRBJ2-3	TRBV29-1	CSHTGQGDTDTQYF	TGCAGCCACACGGGACAGGGGGACACAGATACGCAGTATTTT
.	many	TRBJ2-3	TRBV29-1	CSVEGGLVTDTQYF	TGCAGCGTTGAGGGGGGGCTTGTCACAGATACGCAGTATTTT
TRBD1	few	TRBJ1-2	TRBV5-1	CASGQDYGYTF	TGCGCCAGTGGACAGGACTATGGCTACACCTTC
TRBD2	.	TRBJ2-5	TRBV12-3/TRBV12-4	CASSLAQGLAGTQYF	TGTGCCAGCAGTTTAGCGCAAGGACTAGCCGGGACCCAGTACTTC
.	few	TRBJ2-7	TRBV28	CASSLRTGKSFSYEQYF	TGTGCCAGCAGTTTACGGACCGGTAAGAGCTTCTCCTACGAGCAGTACTTC
TRBD1	many	TRBJ1-2	TRBV5-6	CARPRRAQGFVGYTF	TGTGCCAGACCACGGAGGGCACAGGGGTTTGTTGGCTACACCTTC
.	.	TRBJ1-2	TRBV6-6	CASSYGGTYGYTF	TGTGCCAGCAGTTACGGGGGCACCTATGGCTACACCTTC
.	few	TRBJ2-5	TRBV7-8	CASSWNRGGQGTQYF	TGTGCCAGCAGCTGGAACAGGGGAGGGCAAGGGACCCAGTACTTC
.	once	TRBJ1-2	TRBV27	CASSPDPRQALQYGYTF	TGTGCCAGCAGTCCAGATCCTCGACAGGCCCTTCAGTATGGCTACACCTTC
.	few	TRBJ1-1	TRBV18	CASSPTQQAVSEAFF	TGTGCCAGCTCACCAACTCAACAAGCGGTATCTGAAGCTTTCTTT
.	.	TRBJ2-3	TRBV20-1	CSASETHTDTQYF	TGCAGTGCTAGCGAAACTCACACAGATACGCAGTATTTT
.	few	TRBJ2-7	TRBV30	CAWSQRTVLYEQYF	TGTGCCTGGAGTCAGAGGACCGTTCTCTACGAGCAGTACTTC
TRBD1	once	TRBJ2-1	TRBV4-2	CASSQDWDRSYNEQFF	TGTGCCAGCAGCCAAGATTGGGACAGGTCCTACAATGAGCAGTTCTTC
TRBD1	few	TRBJ1-1	TRBV10-3	CAISESGTGSTEAFF	TGTGCCATCAGTGAATCCGGGACAGGGAGCACTGAAGCTTTCTTT
.	.	TRBJ2-5	TRBV5-6	CASSFLAVWGTQYF	TGTGCCAGCAGCTTCTTAGCGGTTTGGGGGACCCAGTACTTC
TRBD1	.	TRBJ1-5	TRBV6-2/TRBV6-3	CASSYPTRDRSRSNQPQHF	TGTGCCAGCAGTTACCCGACCCGGGACAGGTCAAGGAGCAATCAGCCCCAGCATTTT
.	.	TRBJ1-2	TRBV5-1	CASSPPGDGYTF	TGCGCCAGCAGCCCCCCTGGGGATGGCTACACCTTC
.	few	TRBJ2-7	TRBV4-1	CASSQDRAAGNPYEQYF	TGCGCCAGCAGCCAAGATAGAGCGGCGGGGAATCCTTACGAGCAGTACTTC
.	.	TRBJ1-2	TRBV5-1	CASSLGTSLNYGYTF	TGCGCCAGCAGCCTCGGGACATCCCTTAACTATGGCTACACCTTC
.	.	TRBJ1-6	TRBV29-1	CSVKGRDDSPLHF	TGCAGCGTTAAAGGCAGGGATGATTCACCCCTCCACTTT
.	few	TRBJ1-5	TRBV6-5	CASSSQTNQPQHF	TGTGCCAGCTCCTCACAAACCAATCAGCCCCAGCATTTT
.	.	TRBJ2-3	TRBV20-1	CSASGTPTDTQYF	TGCAGTGCCTCCGGGACTCCCACAGATACGCAGTATTTT
.	few	TRBJ2-7	TRBV27	CASRGGVRDGSSYEQYF	TGTGCCAGCAGAGGGGGGGTTAGAGACGGTAGCTCCTACGAGCAGTACTTC
.	few	TRBJ1-4	TRBV5-5	CASSLIPGLNEKLFF	TGTGCCAGCAGCTTAATTCCGGGGCTAAATGAAAAACTGTTTTTT
TRBD2	.	TRBJ2-1	TRBV6-6	CASSYSGGGASYNEQFF	TGTGCCAGCAGTTACTCGGGCGGGGGGGCTTCGTACAATGAGCAGTTCTTC
.	.	TRBJ2-2	TRBV29-1	CSVEEGAGVTGELFF	TGCAGCGTTGAAGAAGGGGCCGGGGTGACCGGGGAGCTGTTTTTT
.	few	TRBJ1-6	TRBV21-1	CASLPQESYNSPLHF	TGTGCCAGCCTCCCGCAGGAGTCTTATAATTCACCCCTCCACTTT
TRBD2	.	TRBJ2-3	TRBV24-1	CATSEPSGGPGDTQYF	TGTGCCACCAGTGAGCCTAGCGGGGGGCCAGGAGATACGCAGTATTTT
TRBD2	few	TRBJ2-5	TRBV7-2	CASSLVSGGDKETQYF	TGTGCCAGCAGCTTAGTATCGGGGGGGGATAAAGAGACCCAGTACTTC
.	many	TRBJ1-4	TRBV7-3	CASSSGANEKLFF	TGTGCCAGCAGCTCGGGAGCTAATGAAAAACTGTTTTTT
.	.	TRBJ1-5	TRBV7-2	CASSLVVGIQPQHF	TGTGCCAGCAGCTTAGTCGTTGGTATCCAGCCCCAGCATTTT
.	few	TRBJ2-4	TRBV12-3/TRBV12-4	CASSFSWGHLAKNIQYF	TGTGCCAGCAGTTTCAGTTGGGGGCATCTAGCCAAAAACATTCAGTACTTC
.	.	TRBJ1-1	TRBV7-9	CASGGSGSVGTEAFF	TGTGCCAGCGGAGGGTCAGGGAGTGTTGGAACTGAAGCTTTCTTT